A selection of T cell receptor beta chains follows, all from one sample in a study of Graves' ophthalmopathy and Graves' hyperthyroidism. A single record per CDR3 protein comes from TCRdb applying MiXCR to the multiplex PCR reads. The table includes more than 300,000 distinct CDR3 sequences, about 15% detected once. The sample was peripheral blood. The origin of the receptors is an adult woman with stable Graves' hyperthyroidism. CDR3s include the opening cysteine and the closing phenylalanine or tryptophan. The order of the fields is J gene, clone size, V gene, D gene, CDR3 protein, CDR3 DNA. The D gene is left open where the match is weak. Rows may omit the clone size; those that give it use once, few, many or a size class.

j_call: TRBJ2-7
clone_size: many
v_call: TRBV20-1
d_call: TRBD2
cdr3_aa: CSARGGRATGEQYF
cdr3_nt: TGCAGTGCTAGGGGCGGGAGGGCAACGGGCGAGCAGTACTTC

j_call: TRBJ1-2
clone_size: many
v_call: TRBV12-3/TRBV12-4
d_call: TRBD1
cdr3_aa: CASSWTGAKTNYGYTF
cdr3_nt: TGTGCCAGCAGTTGGACAGGGGCGAAAACTAACTATGGCTACACCTTC

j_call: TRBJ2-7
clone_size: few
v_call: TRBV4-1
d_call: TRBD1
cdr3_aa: CASSQANRGVGEQYF
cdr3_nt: TGCGCCAGCAGCCAAGCGAACAGGGGGGTCGGCGAGCAGTACTTC

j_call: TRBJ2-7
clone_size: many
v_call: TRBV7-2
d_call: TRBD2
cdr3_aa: CASSLAQLADSSYEQYF
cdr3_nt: TGTGCCAGCAGCTTAGCACAACTAGCGGATAGCTCCTACGAGCAGTACTTC

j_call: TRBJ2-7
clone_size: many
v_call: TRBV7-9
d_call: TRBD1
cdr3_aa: CASSAGQVYEQYF
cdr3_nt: TGTGCCAGCAGCGCGGGACAGGTCTACGAGCAGTACTTC

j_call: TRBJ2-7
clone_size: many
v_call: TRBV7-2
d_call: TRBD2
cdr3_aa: CASSLGTSGGSSYEQYF
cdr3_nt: TGTGCCAGCAGCTTAGGTACTAGCGGAGGGAGCTCCTACGAGCAGTACTTC

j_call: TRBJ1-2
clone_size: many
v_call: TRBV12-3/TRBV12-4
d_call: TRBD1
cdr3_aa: CASSPTGGLGYTF
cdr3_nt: TGTGCCAGCAGCCCGACAGGGGGCCTTGGCTACACCTTC

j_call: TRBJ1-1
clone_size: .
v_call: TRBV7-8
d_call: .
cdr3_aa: CASSEVGRGSEHAEAFF
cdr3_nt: TGTGCCAGCAGCGAAGTCGGCAGGGGATCAGAACACGCTGAAGCTTTCTTT

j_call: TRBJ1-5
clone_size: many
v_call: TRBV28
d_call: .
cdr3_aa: CASSLVGFGNQPQHF
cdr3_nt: TGTGCCAGCAGTTTAGTTGGGTTTGGCAATCAGCCCCAGCATTTT

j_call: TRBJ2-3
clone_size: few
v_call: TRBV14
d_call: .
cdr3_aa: CASSQVSLASDTQYF
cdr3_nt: TGTGCCAGCAGCCAAGTTAGTCTAGCTTCAGATACGCAGTATTTT

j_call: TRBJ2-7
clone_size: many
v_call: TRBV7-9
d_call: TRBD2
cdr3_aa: CASSPPPGASGSYEQYF
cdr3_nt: TGTGCCAGCAGCCCTCCCCCCGGGGCTAGCGGGTCCTACGAGCAGTACTTC

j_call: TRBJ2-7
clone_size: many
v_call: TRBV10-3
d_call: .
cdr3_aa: CAISDSHGGSYEQYF
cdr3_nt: TGTGCCATCAGTGATAGTCATGGGGGATCCTACGAGCAGTACTTC

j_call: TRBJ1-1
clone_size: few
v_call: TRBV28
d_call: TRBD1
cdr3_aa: CASTEQGARSTEAFF
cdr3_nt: TGTGCCAGCACCGAACAGGGGGCGCGTAGCACTGAAGCTTTCTTT

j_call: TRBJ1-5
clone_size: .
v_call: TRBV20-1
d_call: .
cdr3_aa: CSARPKIVGQPQHF
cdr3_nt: TGCAGTGCTAGGCCTAAGATCGTAGGTCAGCCCCAGCATTTT

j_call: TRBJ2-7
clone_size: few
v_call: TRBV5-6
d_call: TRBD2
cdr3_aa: CASSDTGTRGTYEQYF
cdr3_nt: TGTGCCAGCAGCGATACCGGGACTAGGGGAACCTACGAGCAGTACTTC

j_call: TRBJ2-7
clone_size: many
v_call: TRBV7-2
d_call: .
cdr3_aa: CASSSRHGYEQYF
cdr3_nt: TGTGCCAGCAGCTCCAGACACGGTTACGAGCAGTACTTC

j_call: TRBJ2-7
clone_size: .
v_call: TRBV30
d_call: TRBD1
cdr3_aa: CAWSVDRELAEQYF
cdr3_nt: TGTGCCTGGAGTGTAGACAGGGAACTCGCGGAGCAGTACTTC

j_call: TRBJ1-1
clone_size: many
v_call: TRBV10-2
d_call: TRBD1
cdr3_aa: CASSGGSGTGNTEAFF
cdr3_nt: TGCGCCAGCAGTGGGGGGTCCGGGACAGGTAACACTGAAGCTTTCTTT

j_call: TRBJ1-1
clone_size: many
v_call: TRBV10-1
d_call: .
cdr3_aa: CASSRTFGTEAFF
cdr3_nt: TGCGCCAGCAGCCGGACATTCGGCACTGAAGCTTTCTTT

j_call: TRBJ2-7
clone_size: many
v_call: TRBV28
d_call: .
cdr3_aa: CASSRPSPPDSYEQYF
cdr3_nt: TGTGCCAGCAGCCGCCCGTCCCCTCCCGATAGCTACGAGCAGTACTTC

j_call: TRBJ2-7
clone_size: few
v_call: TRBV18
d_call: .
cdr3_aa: CASSEGYPYEQYF
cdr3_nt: TGTGCCAGCTCAGAGGGGTATCCCTACGAGCAGTACTTC

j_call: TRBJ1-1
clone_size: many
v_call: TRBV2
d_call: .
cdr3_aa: CASRSEHLGTEAFF
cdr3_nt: TGTGCCAGCAGGTCAGAACATCTCGGAACTGAAGCTTTCTTT

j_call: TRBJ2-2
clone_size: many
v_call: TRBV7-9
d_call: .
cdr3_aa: CASSRDSGPTGELFF
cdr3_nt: TGTGCCAGCAGCCGTGACAGCGGCCCAACCGGGGAGCTGTTTTTT

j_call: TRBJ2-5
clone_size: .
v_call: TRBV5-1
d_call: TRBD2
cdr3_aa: CASSSGTSGRGTQYF
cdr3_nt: TGCGCCAGCAGCTCCGGGACTAGCGGGAGAGGGACCCAGTACTTC

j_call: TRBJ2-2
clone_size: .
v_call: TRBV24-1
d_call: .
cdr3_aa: CATSDLRTDKGAGELFF
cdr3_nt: TGTGCCACCAGTGATTTGCGGACCGACAAGGGGGCCGGGGAGCTGTTTTTT

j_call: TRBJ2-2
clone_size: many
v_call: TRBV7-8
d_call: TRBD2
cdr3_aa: CASSLSGRMAGGGTGELFF
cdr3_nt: TGTGCCAGCAGCTTAAGTGGTCGAATGGCGGGAGGGGGAACCGGGGAGCTGTTTTTT

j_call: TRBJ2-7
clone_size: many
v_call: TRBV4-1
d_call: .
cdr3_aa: CASSREGGYEQYF
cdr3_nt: TGCGCCAGCAGCCGGGAGGGGGGCTACGAGCAGTACTTC

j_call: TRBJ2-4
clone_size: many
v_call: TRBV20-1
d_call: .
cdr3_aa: CSARDTLVIKYF
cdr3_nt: TGCAGTGCTAGAGATACTTTGGTCATTAAGTACTTC

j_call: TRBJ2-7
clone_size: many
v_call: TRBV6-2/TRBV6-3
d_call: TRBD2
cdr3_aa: CASSLLAGGAYEQYF
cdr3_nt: TGTGCCAGCAGTCTCTTAGCGGGAGGAGCCTACGAGCAGTACTTC

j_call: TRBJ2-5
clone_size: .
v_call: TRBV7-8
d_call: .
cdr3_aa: CASSLTVWDPMFPYQYF
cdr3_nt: TGTGCCAGCAGCTTAACTGTCTGGGACCCTATGTTTCCGTATCAGTACTTC

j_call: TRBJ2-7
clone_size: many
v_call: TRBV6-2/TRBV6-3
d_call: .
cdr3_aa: CASRIYRWLGGAQAYEQYF
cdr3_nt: TGTGCCAGCAGAATCTACCGTTGGCTCGGGGGCGCGCAGGCCTACGAGCAGTACTTC

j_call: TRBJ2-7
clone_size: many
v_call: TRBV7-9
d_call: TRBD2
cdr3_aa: CASSMSGRAYEQYF
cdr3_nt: TGTGCCAGCAGCATGAGCGGGAGGGCCTACGAGCAGTACTTC

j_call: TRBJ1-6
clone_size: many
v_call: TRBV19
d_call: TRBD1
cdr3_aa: CASSHDRDRGRNSPLHF
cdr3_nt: TGTGCCAGTAGTCACGACCGGGACAGGGGGCGTAATTCACCCCTCCACTTT

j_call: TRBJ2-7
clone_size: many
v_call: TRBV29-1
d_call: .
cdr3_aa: CSVDVLPRRDGFYEQYF
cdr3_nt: TGCAGCGTTGATGTCCTCCCGCGGAGAGACGGGTTCTACGAGCAGTACTTC

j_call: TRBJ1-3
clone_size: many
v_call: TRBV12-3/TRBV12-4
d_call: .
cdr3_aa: CASSLQGFGNTIYF
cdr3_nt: TGTGCCAGCAGTTTGCAGGGGTTTGGAAACACCATATATTTT

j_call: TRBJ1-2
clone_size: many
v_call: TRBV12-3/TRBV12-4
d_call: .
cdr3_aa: CASSAYSASNYGYTF
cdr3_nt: TGTGCCAGCAGTGCCTACAGTGCCTCTAACTATGGCTACACCTTC

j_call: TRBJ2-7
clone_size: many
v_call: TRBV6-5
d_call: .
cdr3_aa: CASSYSTGAYEQYF
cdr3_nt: TGTGCCAGCAGTTACTCAACAGGAGCCTACGAGCAGTACTTC

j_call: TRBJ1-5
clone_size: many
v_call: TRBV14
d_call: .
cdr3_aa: CASSPEIGAIQHF
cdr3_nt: TGTGCCAGCAGCCCTGAGATCGGGGCAATCCAGCATTTT

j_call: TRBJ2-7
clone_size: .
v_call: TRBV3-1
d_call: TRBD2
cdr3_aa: CASSQDWGGVADSYEQYF
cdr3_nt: TGTGCCAGCAGCCAAGATTGGGGGGGGGTAGCAGACTCCTACGAGCAGTACTTC

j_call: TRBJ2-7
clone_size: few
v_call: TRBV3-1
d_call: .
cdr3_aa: CASSRSISGLYEQYF
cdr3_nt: TGTGCCAGCAGCCGATCTATATCCGGTCTCTACGAGCAGTACTTC

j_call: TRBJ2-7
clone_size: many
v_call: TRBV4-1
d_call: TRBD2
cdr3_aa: CASSHPGTSGVPYEQYF
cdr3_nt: TGCGCCAGCAGCCATCCCGGGACTAGCGGAGTGCCCTACGAGCAGTACTTC